Each of the 14 T cell receptor beta chains below was sequenced from the same sample in a study of Graves' ophthalmopathy and Graves' hyperthyroidism. Amplification of TCR beta CDR3 regions used RNA transcripts. RT-PCR with HTBI primers came first, then second-round multiplex PCR. One entry per CDR3 protein, called by TCRdb with MiXCR from the multiplex PCR reads. Of 45,000 to 60,000 distinct CDR3 sequences listed, approximately 50% were seen once; the top ten hold roughly 5%. The specimen was peripheral blood. Source of these receptors: an adult woman with Graves' ophthalmopathy.

This clonotype came up many times. The chain has TRBV12-3 or TRBV12-4 and TRBJ2-7, with D perhaps given as TRBD1 or TRBD2 (5 bases each). The germline V and J ends were trimmed by 4 bases and 3 bases, with 7 bases remaining between them. This CDR3 comprises 12 residues. The chain's CDR3 is CASSWGNYEQYF. For the CDR3, the DNA is TGTGCCAGCAGTTGGGGGAACTACGAGCAGTACTTC.

At least ten counts were recorded for this clonotype. The rearrangement uses TRBV5-1 and TRBJ2-6; weak D call: TRBD2 (6 bases). This CDR3 region has 18 residues. Trimming stripped 0 bases from V and 1 base from J, with 14 bases between. CDR1 is SGHRS and CDR2 is YFSETQ in the germline V gene. The CDR3 loop reads CASSLAAGRDSGANVLTF. The CDR3 nucleotides read TGCGCCAGCAGCTTGGCGGCGGGGCGGGATTCTGGGGCCAACGTCCTGACTTTC.

This clonotype came up many times. J is TRBJ2-3 and V is TRBV20-1; 9 bases are a match to TRBD2. From germline, CDR1 is DFQATT and CDR2 SNEGSKA (reference sequence). There are 14 residues in the CDR3. CDR3 DNA: TGCAGGGGGATGGCGGGAGGGAGCACAGATACGCAGTATTTT. This encodes CRGMAGGSTDTQYF.

This clonotype showed up many times. The chain has TRBV5-1 and TRBJ1-3; D remains ambiguous. The length of the CDR3 is 13 residues. Per germline, CDR1 SGHRS and CDR2 YFSETQ. V was cut by 5 bases and J by 9 bases, with 15 bases left in between. The CDR3 region is CASSPNLPGTIYF. The CDR3 region has the DNA TGCGCCAGCAGTCCCAATCTCCCCGGCACCATATATTTT.

V and J are TRBV24-1 and TRBJ2-7; 9 nucleotides line up with TRBD1. Per germline, CDR1 KGHDR and CDR2 SFDVKD. Unmatched junction bases numbered 4, after V lost 4 bases and J lost 10 bases. The length of the CDR3 is 12 residues. CDR3 nucleotide sequence: TGTGCCACCAGTGAACGGGACAGGGACCAGTACTTC. This codes for CATSERDRDQYF.

This clonotype was detected ten times or more. The CDR3 region is CASSVLAQDGYEQYF. The CDR3 coding sequence is TGTGCCAGCAGCGTTCTAGCGCAGGACGGGTACGAGCAGTACTTC. The rearrangement joins TRBV9 to TRBJ2-7; TRBD2 might be the D (6 bases). The CDR3 runs to 15 residues. Trimming cost V 2 bases and J 4 bases, with 16 bases left between them. Germline CDR1 and CDR2: SGDLS and YYNGEE.

This clonotype was observed many times. CDR3 amino acids: CASSRKLDSGNEQYF. CDR3 in DNA: TGTGCCAGCAGCCGAAAGCTGGATAGCGGGAACGAGCAGTACTTC. V usage is TRBV5-8 and J usage is TRBJ2-7; 8 nucleotides align to TRBD2. Germline V gives CDR1 SGHTS, CDR2 YDEGEE. This CDR3 region has 15 residues. The ends lost 4 bases at V and 5 bases at J; junction bases unmatched: 11.

This chain links TRBV5-5 with TRBJ1-4; TRBD1 aligns across 7 bases. V shed 3 bases, J shed 3 bases, and the junction held 2 bases outside the gene matches. CDR3 size: 14 residues. Looked up from germline, CDR1 is SGHKS and CDR2 is YYEKEE (reference sequence). The DNA of the CDR3 is TGTGCCAGCAGCTCCCAGGGGGCTAATGAAAAACTGTTTTTT. It is translated as CASSSQGANEKLFF.

This clonotype was seen at least ten times. This chain joins TRBV28 and TRBJ2-3; the D gene is possibly TRBD2 (5 bases). The V end lost 7 bases, the J end lost 3 bases, and 11 bases lay between the germline ends. This CDR3 contains 13 residues. CDR1 is MDHEN, CDR2 SYDVKM, per germline. The CDR3: CASKPSGTDTQYF. The CDR3 nucleotides read TGTGCCAGCAAGCCTTCGGGGACAGATACGCAGTATTTT.

This clonotype was recorded once. This chain joins TRBV27 and TRBJ2-1; D might be TRBD2 (5 bases). Germline V gives CDR1 MNHEY, CDR2 SMNVEV (reference sequence). The CDR3 spans 15 residues. The V gene lost 3 bases and the J gene lost 5 bases, with 14 bases spanning the gap. This CDR3 reads CASSFSLVGDNEQFF. CDR3 bases: TGTGCCAGCAGTTTCTCCCTAGTGGGAGACAATGAGCAGTTCTTC.

This rearrangement joins TRBV7-3 to TRBJ1-1; D uncertain. CDR1 and CDR2 from the germline V gene are SGHTA and FQGTGA. The CDR3 is 11 amino acids. Written as DNA, the CDR3 is TGTACTAGCAGCTTACTCCGAGAAGCTTTCTTT. It codes for CTSSLLREAFF.

At least ten counts were recorded for this clonotype. The gene calls are TRBV14 and TRBJ2-7, with 7 bases that match TRBD2. V shed 0 bases, J shed 6 bases, and the junction held 2 bases outside the gene matches. Germline V CDR1 and CDR2: SGHDN, FVKESK. The CDR3 is 13 residues long. The CDR3 loop reads CASSQEPGGEQYF. The CDR3 nucleotides are TGTGCCAGCAGCCAAGAACCGGGGGGCGAGCAGTACTTC.

About this clonotype: This may be a read error: a much more frequent sequence differs by one nucleotide. The rearrangement links TRBV28 to TRBJ1-6; D is uncertain. The germline gives CDR1 MDHEN, CDR2 SYDVKM. This CDR3 has 16 residues. The V end lost 6 bases, the J end lost 3 bases, and 15 bases lay between the germline ends. The CDR3 DNA sequence: TGTGCCAGCAGACCCCCCCAGGCTTACTATAATTCACCCCTCCACTTT. It yields the protein CASRPPQAYYNSPLHF.

This chain uses TRBV19 with TRBJ2-1; 8 positions match TRBD1. The V gene's germline CDR1 is LNHDA and CDR2 SQIVND (reference sequence). This CDR3 region has 14 residues. With 6 bases clipped from V and 6 bases from J, the junction kept 7 bases outside the gene matches. CDR3 loop: CASSWTGLRNEQFF. Written as DNA, the CDR3 is TGTGCCAGTAGCTGGACAGGGCTTCGCAATGAGCAGTTCTTC.